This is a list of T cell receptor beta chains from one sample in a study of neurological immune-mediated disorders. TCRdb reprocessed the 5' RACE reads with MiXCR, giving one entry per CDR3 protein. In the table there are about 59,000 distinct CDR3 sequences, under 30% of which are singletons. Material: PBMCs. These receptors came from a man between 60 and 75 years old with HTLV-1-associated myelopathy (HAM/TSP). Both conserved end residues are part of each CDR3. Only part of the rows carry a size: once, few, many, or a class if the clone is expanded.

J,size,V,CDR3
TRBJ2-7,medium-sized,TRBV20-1,CSAKGSSYEQYF
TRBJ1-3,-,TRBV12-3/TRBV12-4,CASSTRQAISGNNIYF
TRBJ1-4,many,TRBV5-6,CASSYRGQRNEKLFF
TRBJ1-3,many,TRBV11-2,CASSLVKPGGVSGNTIYF
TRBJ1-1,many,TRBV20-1,CSAQGRAEAFF
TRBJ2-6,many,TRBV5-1,CASSLGRQTSGANVLTF
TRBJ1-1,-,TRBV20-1,CIMLDSSRTEAFF
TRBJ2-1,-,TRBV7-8,CASSLDTRVEQFF
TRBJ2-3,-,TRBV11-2,CASRRISGLPVGSTDTQYF
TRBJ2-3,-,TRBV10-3,CAISTSGSTDTQYF
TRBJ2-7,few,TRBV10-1,CASGPTPGARWDYEQYF
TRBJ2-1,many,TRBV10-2,CTSLTRAGASYNEQFF
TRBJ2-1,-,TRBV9,CASSIGSGNNEQFF
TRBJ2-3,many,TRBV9,CASSPGLAGLDTQYF
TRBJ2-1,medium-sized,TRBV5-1,CASRRGQGADNEQFF
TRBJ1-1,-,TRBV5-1,CASSTRGQKTEAFF
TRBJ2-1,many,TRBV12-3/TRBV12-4,CASSGPPSGSYNEQFF